The 20 T cell receptor beta chains below were found in one sample sequenced in a study of OX40 agonist ivuxolimab in advanced cancers. Preparation of the library involved the immunoSEQ multiplex PCR assay. This is the immuneACCESS table as TCRdb keeps it, with only in-frame sequences that have V and J called. A part of the clones is gone; compared with another copy, unresolved V genes explain less than half, and the rest is unexplained. This sample lists about 93,000 clones; 92% were detected once. The ten most abundant clones make up more than 0.5% of the sample. The sequencing used CD4+ or CD8+ T cells sorted from blood, collected in a trial of the OX40 agonist ivuxolimab. Receptors were obtained from an adult with an advanced solid tumor such as melanoma, head and neck, liver or kidney cancer.

The CDR3 nucleotides read TGTGCCGGGGGACCTCTCCAAGAGACCCAGTACTTC. This sequence encodes CAGGPLQETQYF. This chain joins TRBV7-9 and TRBJ2-5; the D call may be TRBD1 or TRBD2 (5 bases each). This CDR3 comprises 12 residues. V dropped 11 bases and J dropped 1 base, with 11 bases sitting between them. The V gene's germline CDR1 is SEHNR and CDR2 FQNEAQ (reference sequence).

The chain combines TRBV5-6 with TRBJ2-1; D possibly matches TRBD1 or TRBD2 (6 bases each). Per germline, CDR1 SGHDT and CDR2 YYEEEE. V dropped 3 bases and J dropped 6 bases, with 13 bases sitting between them. The CDR3 length is 14 residues. DNA for the CDR3: TGTGCCAGCAGCTCGGAGGGGGTAACCAATGAGCAGTTCTTC. Translated, it gives CASSSEGVTNEQFF.

The DNA for the CDR3 is TGTGCCAGCGTCCGCCAAGCGGGAGGGCTCGAGCAGTACTTC. This encodes CASVRQAGGLEQYF. The chain links TRBV5-5 to TRBJ2-7; 10 nucleotides line up with TRBD2. Germline V gives CDR1 SGHKS, CDR2 YYEKEE (reference sequence). The CDR3 is made up of 14 amino acids. J lost 6 bases, V lost 7 bases, and 10 bases had no gene match.

The J gene is TRBJ1-6, the V gene TRBV6-5; 8 bases map to TRBD1. The V and J ends lost 6 bases and 5 bases, in that order; junction bases with no gene match: 3. CDR3 size: 14 residues. Germline V gene sequence: CDR1 MNHEY, CDR2 SVGAGI. The CDR3 region has the DNA TGTGCCAGCAGGCAGGGGGCCGATAATTCACCCCTCCACTTT. This sequence encodes CASRQGADNSPLHF.

Only a few counts were recorded for this clone. The V call is TRBV19, the J call TRBJ1-5, with D hard to call. The V gene's germline CDR1 is LNHDA and CDR2 SQIVND (reference sequence). The CDR3 covers 12 residues. The V end was cut by 6 bases, the J end by 6 bases, with 9 bases between. The CDR3 nucleotides are TGTGCCAGTAGCCAAGTGGGTCAGCCCCAGCATTTT. Protein sequence: CASSQVGQPQHF.

V is TRBV11-2 and J is TRBJ2-7; 9 nucleotides line up with TRBD2. The CDR3 is 16 amino acids. With V trimmed by 1 base and J by 3 bases, 7 bases remained unmatched. Germline assignment: CDR1 SGHAT and CDR2 FQNNGV. CDR3 amino acids: CASSLAGSGGNYEQYF. In DNA, the CDR3 is TGTGCCAGCAGCTTAGCAGGTAGCGGGGGAAACTACGAGCAGTACTTC.

This chain links TRBV14 with TRBJ1-1; TRBD1 might be the D (5 bases). This CDR3 has 16 amino acids. V dropped 1 base and J dropped 1 base, with 13 bases sitting between them. CDR1 SGHDN and CDR2 FVKESK come from the germline V gene. The CDR3 region is CASSQVIRAGNTEAFF. The DNA for the CDR3 is TGTGCCAGCAGCCAAGTGATCAGGGCGGGGAACACTGAAGCTTTCTTT. Complete variable domain (other parts from reference TRBV14 and TRBJ1-1): EAGVTQFPSHSVIEKGQTVTLRCDPISGHDNLYWYRRVMGKEIKFLLHFVKESKQDESGMPNNRFLAERTGGTYSTLKVQPAELEDSGVYFCASSQVIRAGNTEAFFGQGTRLTVV.

The rearrangement links TRBV6-6 to TRBJ1-1; D gene uncertain. The germline CDR1 and CDR2 sequences are MNHNY and SVGAGI (reference sequence). Trimming took off 4 bases at V and 1 base at J, with 7 bases between the two ends. There are 13 residues in the CDR3. CDR3 sequence (DNA): TGTGCCAGCAGTTCCTACAGGAACACTGAAGCTTTCTTT. Residues: CASSSYRNTEAFF.

With respect to this clone: Germline and junction disagree at one end, which may indicate a read error. The rearrangement uses TRBV7-7 and TRBJ2-7; TRBD2 matches at 8 bases. The CDR3 totals 14 residues. Per the germline V gene, CDR1 is SSHAT and CDR2 is FNYEAQ (reference sequence). The CDR3 loop reads CASSLGTSTYEQYF. The CDR3 bases are TGTGCTAGCAGCCTTGGGACTAGTACCTACGAGCAGTACTTC.

The chain carries TRBV6-5 and TRBJ1-1, with D unclear. CDR1 is MNHEY and CDR2 is SVGAGI in the germline V gene. The germline V and J ends were trimmed by 5 bases and 0 bases, with 7 bases remaining between them. The length of the CDR3 is 13 residues. CDR3 DNA sequence: TGTGCCAGCAGTCTCACCCTGAACACTGAAGCTTTCTTT. It yields the protein CASSLTLNTEAFF.

J is TRBJ2-7 and V is TRBV2; 12 nucleotides agree with TRBD1. The V and J ends lost 6 bases and 7 bases, in that order; junction bases with no gene match: 4. The CDR3 totals 13 residues. Germline CDR1 reads SNHLY; CDR2 reads FYNNEI. The CDR3, as DNA: TGTGCCAGCAGCTGGGACAGGGGGCGGGAGCAGTACTTC. Protein: CASSWDRGREQYF.

The chain couples TRBV7-9 to TRBJ2-7; tentative D call: TRBD2 (6 bases). This CDR3 is 13 amino acids long. Germline CDR1 is SEHNR and CDR2 is FQNEAQ (reference sequence). V was cut by 0 bases and J by 8 bases, with 11 bases left in between. DNA of the CDR3: TGTGCCAGCAGCTTAGCAGGAGGGGCACAGCAGTACTTC. Protein sequence: CASSLAGGAQQYF.

The chain recombines TRBV5-1 with TRBJ2-7, with 8 bases fitting TRBD2. The trim removed 0 bases at V and 2 bases at J, leaving 1 base unmatched. The CDR3 runs to 14 residues. Looked up from germline, CDR1 is SGHRS and CDR2 is YFSETQ. DNA of the CDR3: TGCGCCAGCAGCTTGGCGGGGGGGGCCTACGAGCAGTACTTC. Translating gives CASSLAGGAYEQYF.

This chain uses TRBV2 with TRBJ2-1; 7 nucleotides line up with TRBD2. This CDR3 is 16 amino acids long. Per germline, CDR1 SNHLY and CDR2 FYNNEI. J lost 4 bases, V lost 7 bases, and 13 bases had no gene match. The CDR3 DNA reads TGTGCCAGCACAAAGACATGGGGACTACCTTACAATGAGCAGTTCTTC. Translation: CASTKTWGLPYNEQFF.

The chain joins TRBV5-1 to TRBJ2-5, with TRBD2 matching over 9 bases. The CDR3 runs 16 residues. Germline CDR1 reads SGHRS; CDR2 reads YFSETQ. V lost 0 bases to trimming and J lost 5 bases; unmatched junction nucleotides: 8. This CDR3 is CASSLDPSGNSETQYF. DNA of the CDR3: TGCGCCAGCAGCTTGGATCCTAGCGGGAATTCGGAGACCCAGTACTTC.

CDR3 sequence (DNA): TGTGCCAGCAGTTCCATTGCGGGAGCCTACGAGCAGTACTTC. It encodes CASSSIAGAYEQYF. V is TRBV7-3 and J is TRBJ2-7, with 7 bases lining up with TRBD2. Germline CDR1 and CDR2: SGHTA and FQGTGA. V shed 6 bases and J 2 bases; nucleotides not matched to a gene: 7. The CDR3 length is 14 residues. The complete variable domain, with remaining parts taken from reference TRBV7-3 and TRBJ2-7, reads GAGVSQTPSNKVTEKGKYVELRCDPISGHTALYWYRQSLGQGPEFLIYFQGTGAADDSGLPNDRFFAVRPEGSVSTLKIQRTERGDSAVYLCASSSIAGAYEQYFGPGTRLTVT.

The sample holds one count of this clone. The chain recombines TRBV9 with TRBJ2-3; D may be TRBD2 (7 bases). With 3 bases removed from V and 0 bases from J, the gap between germline ends came to 14 bases. This CDR3 has 16 residues. Germline-derived CDR1 and CDR2 are SGDLS and YYNGEE. The DNA for the CDR3 is TGTGCCAGCAGCGCGGGAGGACAGACTAGCACAGATACGCAGTATTTT. It codes for CASSAGGQTSTDTQYF.

The chain carries TRBV27 and TRBJ1-3; 9 nucleotides line up with TRBD1. V dropped 4 bases and J dropped 2; count of bases not matched to a gene: 6. Germline CDR1 MNHEY, CDR2 SMNVEV (reference sequence). CDR3 length: 16 residues. The CDR3 nucleotides read TGTGCCAGCAGTTCGGACAGGGGTTTAGCTGGAAACACCATATATTTT. Translated: CASSSDRGLAGNTIYF.

The rearrangement joins TRBV5-1 to TRBJ1-1; 7 nucleotides agree with TRBD1. Unmatched junction bases numbered 6, after V lost 2 bases and J lost 8 bases. The CDR3 is made up of 13 amino acids. Germline V CDR1 and CDR2: SGHRS, YFSETQ. CDR3 sequence reads: CASSFGQDLEAFF. CDR3 nucleotide sequence: TGCGCCAGCAGCTTCGGACAGGACCTAGAAGCTTTCTTT.

This chain links TRBV5-1 with TRBJ2-7; D ambiguous. Trimming cost V 3 bases and J 5 bases, with 9 bases left between them. CDR3 length: 12 residues. The V gene's germline CDR1 is SGHRS and CDR2 YFSETQ. In nucleotides, the CDR3 is TGCGCCAGCAGCTATAACAGCCACGAGCAGTACTTC. This codes for CASSYNSHEQYF.